Given below is one T cell receptor beta chain in context. What it binds is not known. The data were obtained in a study of blood T cells in healthy people across ages. The study, taken as a whole, reports: Per million T cells, the diversity of TCR beta decreased roughly linearly as age advanced. Possibly confounding the expanded clonotype changes was the fact that donor CMV status was unknown.

Using a J-beta primer mix together with a sample-barcoded 5' primer, a second PCR was run for about 6 to 12 cycles. The template-switch adaptor was a 5' adaptor with 12 random nucleotides. It tagged each cDNA molecule. TCRdb re-analysed the 5' RACE reads in MiXCR, keeping a single row per CDR3 protein. The table includes 800,000 to 1,000,000 distinct CDR3 sequences, about 48% detected once. CDR3 length: 13 residues. CDR1 is GTSNPN, CDR2 SVGIG, per germline (reference sequence). Each donor supplied approximately 10 milliliters of peripheral blood. The sample taken for sequencing was blood. This sequence was found in a young man in good health. The J gene is TRBJ2-4, the V gene TRBV30; 10 positions agree with TRBD2. The DNA matches TRBJ2-7 better at its end, which makes the J call doubtful. The CDR3 DNA sequence: TGTGCCTGGGGGCTAGCGGGGGCCTACGAGCAGTACTTC. Amino acids: CAWGLAGAYEQYF.